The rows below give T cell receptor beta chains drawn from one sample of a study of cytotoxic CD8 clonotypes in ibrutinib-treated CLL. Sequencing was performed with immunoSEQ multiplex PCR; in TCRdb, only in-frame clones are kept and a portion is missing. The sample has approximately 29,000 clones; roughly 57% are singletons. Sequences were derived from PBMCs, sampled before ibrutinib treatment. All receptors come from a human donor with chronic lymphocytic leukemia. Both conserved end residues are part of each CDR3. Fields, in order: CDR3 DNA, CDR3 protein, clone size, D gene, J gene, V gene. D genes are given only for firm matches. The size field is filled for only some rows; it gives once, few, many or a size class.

DNA: TGTGCCAGCAGCCTGGGCAACGAGCAGTACTTC
CDR3: CASSLGNEQYF
size: medium-sized
D: -
J: TRBJ2-7
V: TRBV7-6

DNA: TGTGCCAGCAGTCCGAGCACGTATAGGGATTCACCCCTCCACTTT
CDR3: CASSPSTYRDSPLHF
size: -
D: -
J: TRBJ1-6
V: TRBV6-5

DNA: TGTGCCATACGCAGGGATTCATTATATGGCTACACCTTC
CDR3: CAIRRDSLYGYTF
size: few
D: -
J: TRBJ1-2
V: TRBV28

DNA: TGCGCCAGCAGTGAGAAGGCTAGTACTCGTGAGCAGTACTTC
CDR3: CASSEKASTREQYF
size: -
D: -
J: TRBJ2-7
V: TRBV10-1

DNA: TGTGCCAGCAGCCAAGGGGTCCATCCTGGAAACACCATATATTTT
CDR3: CASSQGVHPGNTIYF
size: -
D: -
J: TRBJ1-3
V: TRBV14

DNA: TGTGCCAGCAGTGAAACTGAAATAGTCACCGGGGAGCTGTTTTTT
CDR3: CASSETEIVTGELFF
size: few
D: -
J: TRBJ2-2
V: TRBV2

DNA: TGCGCCAGCAGCTTCCAAGGGTTGGGATCTGGAAACACCATATATTTT
CDR3: CASSFQGLGSGNTIYF
size: -
D: -
J: TRBJ1-3
V: TRBV5-1

DNA: TGTGCCAGCAGTGTCTCAGGGGTTACCATGAACACTGAAGCTTTCTTT
CDR3: CASSVSGVTMNTEAFF
size: -
D: -
J: TRBJ1-1
V: TRBV6-1

DNA: TGTGCCAGCAGCTTTGGACTAGCGGGAGGAGGTGAGCAGTTCTTC
CDR3: CASSFGLAGGGEQFF
size: -
D: TRBD2
J: TRBJ2-1
V: TRBV5-6

DNA: TGTGCCAGCAGCTTAGGGGGGACAGGAAATCGAGCTTTCTTT
CDR3: CASSLGGTGNRAFF
size: -
D: TRBD1
J: TRBJ1-1
V: TRBV7-9

DNA: TGTGCCAGCAATGGTCATAGCGGGAAGAACGAGCAGTACTTC
CDR3: CASNGHSGKNEQYF
size: few
D: TRBD2
J: TRBJ2-7
V: TRBV28

DNA: TGTGCCAGCAGCCCAAGAGGGGGGGCGAGTCAGCCCCAGCATTTT
CDR3: CASSPRGGASQPQHF
size: few
D: -
J: TRBJ1-5
V: TRBV7-9

DNA: TGCGCCAGCAGCCTCCGACCGGTAGATACGCAGTATTTT
CDR3: CASSLRPVDTQYF
size: -
D: -
J: TRBJ2-3
V: TRBV10-1